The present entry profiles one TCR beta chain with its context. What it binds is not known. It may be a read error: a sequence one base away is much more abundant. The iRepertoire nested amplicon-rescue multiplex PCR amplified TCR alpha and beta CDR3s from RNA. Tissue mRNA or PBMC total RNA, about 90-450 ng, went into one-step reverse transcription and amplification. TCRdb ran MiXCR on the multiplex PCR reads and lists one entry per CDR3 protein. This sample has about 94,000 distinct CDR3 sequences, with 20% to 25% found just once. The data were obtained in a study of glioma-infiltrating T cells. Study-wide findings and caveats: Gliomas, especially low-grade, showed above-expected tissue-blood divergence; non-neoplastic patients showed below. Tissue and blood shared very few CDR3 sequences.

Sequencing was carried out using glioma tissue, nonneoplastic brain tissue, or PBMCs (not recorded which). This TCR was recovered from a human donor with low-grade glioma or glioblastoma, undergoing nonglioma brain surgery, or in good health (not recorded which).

In nucleotides, the CDR3 is TGTGCCAGCAGCCCGACTAGCGGGAGGGCCAATGAGCAGTTCTTC. This gives the protein CASSPTSGRANEQFF. The chain carries TRBV7-2 and TRBJ2-1; 14 nucleotides agree with TRBD2. This CDR3 spans 15 amino acids. The germline V gene encodes CDR1 SGHTA and CDR2 FQGNSA. V gave up 5 bases and J gave up 6 bases; unmatched junction bases: 3.